This is a list of T cell receptor beta chains from one sample in a study of blood T cell repertoires in COVID-19. Sequenced by immunoSEQ multiplex PCR; TCRdb stores in-frame clones only, minus some. The sample contains fewer than 300,000 clones, roughly 88% of which appear only once. The sample consisted of PBMCs or T cells enriched from blood (not recorded which). These receptors were obtained from a woman between 35 and 50 years old with acute COVID-19. Both conserved end residues are part of each CDR3. The order of the fields is CDR3 length, D gene, V gene, clone size, J gene, CDR3 protein, CDR3 DNA. A D gene is named only where the DNA matches it firmly. Clone size is not always given. Where it is, it says once, few, many or a class for expanded clones.

length: 11
D: .
V: TRBV2
size: .
J: TRBJ2-1
CDR3: CASTSAAEQFF
DNA: TGTGCCAGCACCTCGGCGGCTGAGCAGTTCTTC

length: 16
D: TRBD1
V: TRBV27
size: few
J: TRBJ1-2
CDR3: CASSFRTGQGVLGYTF
DNA: TGTGCCAGCAGTTTTCGTACGGGACAGGGGGTTTTGGGCTACACCTTC

length: 15
D: .
V: TRBV5-1
size: once
J: TRBJ2-2
CDR3: CASSLGTEGTGELFF
DNA: TGCGCCAGCAGCTTGGGGACAGAGGGCACCGGGGAGCTGTTTTTT

length: 16
D: TRBD2
V: TRBV30
size: .
J: TRBJ2-1
CDR3: CAWSVGPRLAWNEQFF
DNA: TGTGCCTGGAGTGTAGGGCCGCGACTAGCTTGGAATGAGCAGTTCTTC

length: 16
D: TRBD1
V: TRBV4-1
size: .
J: TRBJ1-3
CDR3: CASSQPDRVTGNTIYF
DNA: TGCGCCAGCAGCCAGCCGGACAGGGTTACTGGAAACACCATATATTTT

length: 16
D: .
V: TRBV21-1
size: .
J: TRBJ2-7
CDR3: CASSRGSRDRGHEQYF
DNA: TGTGCCAGCAGCAGAGGATCCCGGGACAGGGGCCACGAGCAGTACTTC

length: 14
D: .
V: TRBV7-8
size: .
J: TRBJ1-5
CDR3: CASSLATAYQPQHF
DNA: TGTGCCAGCAGCTTAGCAACAGCTTATCAGCCCCAGCATTTT

length: 13
D: .
V: TRBV30
size: .
J: TRBJ1-4
CDR3: CAWSRGGREKLFF
DNA: TGTGCCTGGTCTCGGGGAGGGAGAGAAAAACTGTTTTTT

length: 15
D: .
V: TRBV18
size: few
J: TRBJ1-2
CDR3: CASSAEVSQIYGYTF
DNA: TGTGCCAGCTCCGCCGAGGTCAGCCAAATCTATGGCTACACCTTC

length: 14
D: .
V: TRBV24-1
size: .
J: TRBJ1-5
CDR3: CATSDQGSNQPQHF
DNA: TGTGCCACCAGTGATCAGGGATCCAATCAGCCCCAGCATTTT

length: 18
D: TRBD2
V: TRBV18
size: .
J: TRBJ2-7
CDR3: CASSPRSGSRRDESEQYF
DNA: TGTGCCAGCTCACCACGGAGCGGGAGTAGGAGGGATGAATCCGAGCAGTACTTC

length: 14
D: TRBD1
V: TRBV3-1/TRBV3-2
size: .
J: TRBJ1-2
CDR3: CASSLTDRGDGYTF
DNA: TGTGCCAGCAGCCTAACGGACAGGGGGGATGGCTACACCTTC

length: 14
D: TRBD2
V: TRBV5-5
size: .
J: TRBJ2-1
CDR3: CASSWGLAGVLQFF
DNA: TGTGCCAGCAGCTGGGGACTAGCGGGAGTCTTGCAGTTCTTC

length: 15
D: TRBD1
V: TRBV9
size: once
J: TRBJ2-1
CDR3: CASSVDRGNYNEQFF
DNA: TGTGCCAGCAGCGTAGACAGGGGAAATTACAATGAGCAGTTCTTC

length: 12
D: .
V: TRBV6-5
size: .
J: TRBJ1-2
CDR3: CASSYYQGFYTF
DNA: TGTGCCAGCAGTTATTACCAGGGATTCTACACCTTC

length: 15
D: .
V: TRBV19
size: .
J: TRBJ1-5
CDR3: CASSIRQQDYQPQHF
DNA: TGTGCCAGTAGTATCCGACAGCAAGATTATCAGCCCCAGCATTTT

length: 14
D: .
V: TRBV30
size: .
J: TRBJ2-1
CDR3: CAWSVLAGNNEQFF
DNA: TGTGCCTGGAGTGTACTAGCCGGAAACAATGAGCAGTTCTTC

length: 14
D: .
V: TRBV11-3
size: .
J: TRBJ2-1
CDR3: CASSPRGAYNEQFF
DNA: TGTGCCAGCAGCCCGCGGGGAGCTTACAATGAGCAGTTCTTC

length: 17
D: TRBD1
V: TRBV6-2/TRBV6-3
size: .
J: TRBJ2-3
CDR3: CASSYAAGTGDTDTQYF
DNA: TGTGCCAGCAGTTACGCCGCCGGGACAGGGGACACAGATACGCAGTATTTT

length: 14
D: .
V: TRBV5-6
size: .
J: TRBJ1-1
CDR3: CASSPWTESPEAFF
DNA: TGTGCCAGCAGTCCCTGGACAGAGAGCCCCGAAGCTTTCTTT

length: 14
D: .
V: TRBV3-1/TRBV3-2
size: .
J: TRBJ1-1
CDR3: CASSQDLVDTEAFF
DNA: TGTGCCAGCAGCCAAGATCTAGTGGACACTGAAGCTTTCTTT

length: 19
D: .
V: TRBV19
size: .
J: TRBJ2-2
CDR3: CASSIGTVWYGANTGELFF
DNA: TGTGCCAGTAGTATAGGGACAGTATGGTACGGTGCGAACACCGGGGAGCTGTTTTTT

length: 16
D: .
V: TRBV5-1
size: .
J: TRBJ2-2
CDR3: CASSSDGMGGTGELFF
DNA: TGCGCCAGCAGCTCGGACGGGATGGGGGGTACCGGGGAGCTGTTTTTT

length: 14
D: .
V: TRBV14
size: .
J: TRBJ2-1
CDR3: CASSQELADNEQFF
DNA: TGTGCCAGCAGCCAAGAGTTGGCAGACAATGAGCAGTTCTTC

length: 16
D: TRBD1
V: TRBV13
size: .
J: TRBJ1-2
CDR3: CASSPTFTGGPYGYTF
DNA: TGTGCCAGCAGCCCCACTTTCACAGGGGGCCCGTATGGCTACACCTTC

length: 15
D: TRBD1
V: TRBV5-1
size: .
J: TRBJ1-6
CDR3: CASSGGQAYDSPLHF
DNA: TGCGCCAGCAGCGGGGGACAGGCCTATGATTCACCCCTCCACTTT

length: 14
D: TRBD1
V: TRBV18
size: .
J: TRBJ1-1
CDR3: CASSPDRLNTEAFF
DNA: TGTGCCAGCTCACCGGACAGGCTTAACACTGAAGCTTTCTTT

length: 14
D: .
V: TRBV5-5
size: .
J: TRBJ2-1
CDR3: CASSYYGPYNEQFF
DNA: TGTGCCAGCAGCTACTACGGTCCCTACAATGAGCAGTTCTTC

length: 13
D: TRBD2
V: TRBV19
size: .
J: TRBJ2-7
CDR3: CASRGTNRYEQYF
DNA: TGTGCCAGTAGGGGGACTAACCGCTACGAGCAGTACTTC

length: 14
D: .
V: TRBV6-5
size: once
J: TRBJ1-5
CDR3: CASSLQGSNQPQHF
DNA: TGTGCCAGCAGTCTGCAGGGTAGCAATCAGCCCCAGCATTTT

length: 14
D: TRBD1
V: TRBV5-4
size: few
J: TRBJ2-7
CDR3: CASSPGTVPYEQYF
DNA: TGTGCCAGCAGCCCTGGGACAGTACCTTACGAGCAGTACTTC

length: 16
D: .
V: TRBV18
size: once
J: TRBJ2-1
CDR3: CASSPSVPSSKNEQFF
DNA: TGTGCCAGCTCACCGTCGGTCCCTAGCAGCAAGAATGAGCAGTTCTTC

length: 16
D: .
V: TRBV28
size: .
J: TRBJ1-5
CDR3: CASSLGGSYSNQPQHF
DNA: TGTGCCAGCAGTTTAGGGGGGTCGTATAGCAATCAGCCCCAGCATTTT

length: 11
D: .
V: TRBV20-1
size: .
J: TRBJ2-7
CDR3: CSARTNREQYF
DNA: TGCAGTGCTAGGACTAATCGCGAGCAGTACTTC

length: 14
D: TRBD1
V: TRBV5-1
size: .
J: TRBJ2-7
CDR3: CASSWDRGVYEQYF
DNA: TGCGCCAGCAGCTGGGACAGGGGGGTATACGAGCAGTACTTC

length: 13
D: .
V: TRBV2
size: .
J: TRBJ1-1
CDR3: CASNDPYGTEAFF
DNA: TGTGCCAGCAATGACCCTTACGGCACTGAAGCTTTCTTT

length: 14
D: .
V: TRBV4-2
size: .
J: TRBJ2-7
CDR3: CASSPQGKPYEQYF
DNA: TGTGCCAGCAGCCCTCAGGGGAAGCCCTACGAGCAGTACTTC

length: 13
D: .
V: TRBV4-1
size: .
J: TRBJ1-1
CDR3: CASSQAFNSEAFF
DNA: TGCGCCAGCAGCCAAGCCTTCAACAGTGAAGCTTTCTTT

length: 14
D: .
V: TRBV19
size: many
J: TRBJ1-1
CDR3: CASSFPAENTEAFF
DNA: TGTGCCAGTAGTTTTCCAGCGGAAAACACTGAAGCTTTCTTT

length: 15
D: TRBD2
V: TRBV29-1
size: .
J: TRBJ2-3
CDR3: CSVAELAGVADTQYF
DNA: TGCAGCGTTGCCGAACTAGCGGGAGTGGCAGATACGCAGTATTTT

length: 13
D: .
V: TRBV5-8
size: .
J: TRBJ2-3
CDR3: CASSLQGRDTQYF
DNA: TGTGCCAGCAGCTTACAGGGTAGGGATACGCAGTATTTT

length: 15
D: TRBD2
V: TRBV9
size: .
J: TRBJ2-1
CDR3: CASSTTSGGVNEQFF
DNA: TGTGCCAGCAGCACTACTAGCGGGGGGGTCAATGAGCAGTTCTTC

length: 14
D: .
V: TRBV19
size: few
J: TRBJ2-2
CDR3: CASTRQEPTGELFF
DNA: TGTGCCAGTACCCGACAGGAACCCACCGGGGAGCTGTTTTTT

length: 15
D: TRBD2
V: TRBV5-8
size: .
J: TRBJ2-3
CDR3: CASSYSGRGADTQYF
DNA: TGTGCCAGCAGCTACAGCGGGAGGGGTGCAGATACGCAGTATTTT

length: 13
D: TRBD1
V: TRBV6-5
size: .
J: TRBJ1-1
CDR3: CASRAGGGTEAFF
DNA: TGTGCCAGCAGAGCAGGGGGCGGCACTGAAGCTTTCTTT

length: 16
D: TRBD1
V: TRBV5-6
size: few
J: TRBJ2-7
CDR3: CASSSPRTGKRYEQYF
DNA: TGTGCCAGCAGCTCCCCTCGGACAGGGAAAAGGTACGAGCAGTACTTC

length: 16
D: .
V: TRBV28
size: .
J: TRBJ1-2
CDR3: CASSYPVTTGNYGYTF
DNA: TGTGCCAGCAGTTACCCCGTCACTACAGGGAACTATGGCTACACCTTC

length: 15
D: .
V: TRBV2
size: .
J: TRBJ2-7
CDR3: CASRASPAANYEQYF
DNA: TGTGCCAGCAGAGCGTCCCCGGCCGCGAACTACGAGCAGTACTTC